This record concerns one TCR beta chain sequence. Its antigen is not known. The sample originates from a study of CD8+ T cells in alopecia areata. Study-level results: Lesional scalp, especially alopecia totalis/universalis, showed higher clonality than normal scalp.

The J segment lost 1 base and the V segment lost 7 bases, leaving 12 bases of the junction unmatched. Germline V gene data show CDR1 as MGHRA and CDR2 as YSYEKL. The CDR3 sequence is 17 residues long. cDNA reverse transcribed from extracted RNA served as the sequencing template. Produced via immunoSEQ multiplex PCR; TCRdb's table is partial and in-frame only. In the table there are 65,000 to 90,000 clones, just over 50% of which are singletons. This receptor was obtained from a human donor with alopecia areata. The sample comprised NKG2D-high CD8+ T cells sorted from blood. The gene calls are TRBV4-1 and TRBJ2-1, with TRBD2 identical over 8 bases. The DNA of the CDR3 is TGCGCCAGCACCGCGGTTGACGGGAGGGCTTCCTACAATGAGCAGTTCTTC. It translates to CASTAVDGRASYNEQFF.